A selection of T cell receptor beta chains follows, all from one sample in a study of shared clonotypes between healthy human individuals. Method: immunoSEQ multiplex PCR; TCRdb's copy keeps in-frame clones and lacks some. The table includes fewer than 3 million clones, just under 95% detected once. Material: naive CD4+ T cells from PBMCs. These receptors were obtained from a young man in good health. Some clones in this sample may be carry-over from other donors' samples. The CDR3 runs from the conserved cysteine through the conserved F or W. The D gene is left open where the match is weak. Some rows mark clone size as missing; the rest say once, few, many or name a class of expanded clone.

v_gene: TRBV11-3; d_gene: .; j_gene: TRBJ1-2; abundance: .; CDR3aa: CASSLDRYGGAEF; CDR3nt: TGTGCCAGCAGCTTAGATCGTTACGGGGGCGCGGAGTTC
v_gene: TRBV5-4; d_gene: .; j_gene: TRBJ1-5; abundance: .; CDR3aa: CASSFSAGPHSNQPQHF; CDR3nt: TGTGCCAGCAGCTTCTCAGCCGGCCCACATAGCAATCAGCCCCAGCATTTT
v_gene: TRBV5-1; d_gene: .; j_gene: TRBJ2-1; abundance: .; CDR3aa: CASSLGGAGGSYNEQFF; CDR3nt: TGCGCCAGCAGCCTAGGGGGCGCCGGGGGCTCCTACAATGAGCAGTTCTTC
v_gene: TRBV5-1; d_gene: TRBD1; j_gene: TRBJ2-7; abundance: once; CDR3aa: CASSPGGQTYEQYF; CDR3nt: TGCGCCAGCAGCCCTGGGGGACAGACCTACGAGCAGTACTTC
v_gene: TRBV28; d_gene: .; j_gene: TRBJ1-1; abundance: .; CDR3aa: CASSPAGTPNTEAFF; CDR3nt: TGTGCCAGCAGTCCCGCCGGGACACCGAACACTGAAGCTTTCTTT
v_gene: TRBV27; d_gene: TRBD1; j_gene: TRBJ2-7; abundance: once; CDR3aa: CASSLYPGQLSSYEQYF; CDR3nt: TGTGCCAGCAGTTTGTACCCGGGACAGTTAAGCTCCTACGAGCAGTACTTC
v_gene: TRBV9; d_gene: TRBD2; j_gene: TRBJ2-7; abundance: .; CDR3aa: CASSVGQEGGTYEQYF; CDR3nt: TGTGCCAGCAGCGTGGGTCAGGAGGGAGGGACCTACGAGCAGTACTTC
v_gene: TRBV28; d_gene: .; j_gene: TRBJ2-1; abundance: .; CDR3aa: CASSHRDKRTNEQFF; CDR3nt: TGTGCCAGCAGCCACCGGGACAAAAGGACCAATGAGCAGTTCTTC
v_gene: TRBV28; d_gene: .; j_gene: TRBJ2-7; abundance: .; CDR3aa: CASSPPHRSYEQYF; CDR3nt: TGTGCCAGCAGCCCACCACACAGATCCTACGAGCAGTACTTC
v_gene: TRBV4-3; d_gene: TRBD2; j_gene: TRBJ2-1; abundance: .; CDR3aa: CASSQDPPTSGSINEQFF; CDR3nt: TGCGCCAGCAGCCAAGATCCCCCGACTAGCGGGAGCATCAATGAGCAGTTCTTC
v_gene: TRBV2; d_gene: .; j_gene: TRBJ1-1; abundance: .; CDR3aa: CASSAVTAGNTEAFF; CDR3nt: TGTGCCAGCAGTGCGGTAACGGCGGGTAACACTGAAGCTTTCTTT
v_gene: TRBV27; d_gene: .; j_gene: TRBJ2-1; abundance: once; CDR3aa: CASKDAASRKLNEQFF; CDR3nt: TGTGCCAGCAAGGATGCTGCTAGCCGAAAGCTTAATGAGCAGTTCTTC
v_gene: TRBV5-5; d_gene: .; j_gene: TRBJ1-5; abundance: .; CDR3aa: CASSFAGDSNQPQHF; CDR3nt: TGTGCCAGCAGCTTTGCCGGGGACAGCAATCAGCCCCAGCATTTT
v_gene: TRBV30; d_gene: .; j_gene: TRBJ2-6; abundance: .; CDR3aa: CAWRGRWGGPSGANVLTF; CDR3nt: TGTGCCTGGAGGGGGCGGTGGGGCGGACCCTCTGGGGCCAACGTCCTGACTTTC
v_gene: TRBV5-1; d_gene: .; j_gene: TRBJ1-2; abundance: .; CDR3aa: CASSLEGKDGYTF; CDR3nt: TGCGCCAGCAGCTTGGAGGGAAAGGATGGCTACACCTTC
v_gene: TRBV6-6; d_gene: .; j_gene: TRBJ1-4; abundance: once; CDR3aa: CASSYRDLNEKLFF; CDR3nt: TGTGCCAGCAGTTACAGGGATCTTAATGAAAAACTGTTTTTT
v_gene: TRBV29-1; d_gene: .; j_gene: TRBJ2-6; abundance: .; CDR3aa: CSVGQAISGANVLTF; CDR3nt: TGCAGCGTTGGACAGGCGATCTCTGGGGCCAACGTCCTGACTTTC
v_gene: TRBV11-2; d_gene: .; j_gene: TRBJ1-3; abundance: .; CDR3aa: CASSLSLLGTGNTIYF; CDR3nt: TGTGCCAGCAGCTTATCTTTGCTTGGAACTGGAAACACCATATATTTT
v_gene: TRBV27; d_gene: .; j_gene: TRBJ2-1; abundance: once; CDR3aa: CASSFAVAGSNEQFF; CDR3nt: TGTGCCAGCAGTTTCGCCGTTGCGGGGTCCAATGAGCAGTTCTTC
v_gene: TRBV5-1; d_gene: .; j_gene: TRBJ2-5; abundance: .; CDR3aa: CASSLVGGHQETQYF; CDR3nt: TGCGCCAGCAGCTTGGTTGGGGGGCACCAAGAGACCCAGTACTTC
v_gene: TRBV5-6; d_gene: TRBD2; j_gene: TRBJ2-1; abundance: .; CDR3aa: CASSTNGIAGGNEQFF; CDR3nt: TGTGCCAGCAGCACAAACGGGATAGCGGGAGGGAATGAGCAGTTCTTC
v_gene: TRBV5-1; d_gene: .; j_gene: TRBJ2-5; abundance: .; CDR3aa: CVSLRGGAEETQYF; CDR3nt: TGCGTCAGCCTCCGAGGTGGGGCAGAAGAGACCCAGTACTTC
v_gene: TRBV6-6; d_gene: .; j_gene: TRBJ1-1; abundance: once; CDR3aa: CASSYGLRNTEAFF; CDR3nt: TGTGCCAGCAGTTACGGCCTGAGGAACACTGAAGCTTTCTTT
v_gene: TRBV5-1; d_gene: .; j_gene: TRBJ1-4; abundance: .; CDR3aa: CASTPTEDNEKLFF; CDR3nt: TGCGCCAGCACCCCGACAGAAGATAATGAAAAACTGTTTTTT
v_gene: TRBV7-8; d_gene: TRBD1; j_gene: TRBJ1-2; abundance: .; CDR3aa: CASSYYRGTDNYGYTF; CDR3nt: TGTGCCAGCAGCTATTACAGGGGGACCGATAACTATGGCTACACCTTC
v_gene: TRBV7-2; d_gene: .; j_gene: TRBJ2-7; abundance: .; CDR3aa: CASSPYLSYEQYF; CDR3nt: TGTGCCAGCAGCCCCTACTTGTCCTACGAGCAGTACTTC
v_gene: TRBV5-1; d_gene: TRBD1; j_gene: TRBJ2-3; abundance: .; CDR3aa: CASSPTGADTQYF; CDR3nt: TGCGCCAGCAGCCCGACAGGGGCAGATACGCAGTATTTT
v_gene: TRBV30; d_gene: TRBD1; j_gene: TRBJ2-7; abundance: .; CDR3aa: CAWSGQGPYEQYF; CDR3nt: TGTGCCTGGAGTGGACAGGGGCCCTACGAGCAGTACTTC
v_gene: TRBV6-1; d_gene: .; j_gene: TRBJ1-2; abundance: .; CDR3aa: CASSAGQIYGYTF; CDR3nt: TGTGCCAGCAGCGCTGGACAGATCTATGGCTACACCTTC
v_gene: TRBV28; d_gene: TRBD1; j_gene: TRBJ1-5; abundance: .; CDR3aa: CASSSVGQGSGQPQHF; CDR3nt: TGTGCCAGCAGTTCGGTCGGACAGGGGTCGGGTCAGCCCCAGCATTTT
v_gene: TRBV25-1; d_gene: .; j_gene: TRBJ1-2; abundance: once; CDR3aa: CASRLRDAYGYTF; CDR3nt: TGTGCCAGCAGACTCCGGGACGCCTACGGCTACACCTTC
v_gene: TRBV14; d_gene: .; j_gene: TRBJ2-1; abundance: .; CDR3aa: CASSQENVGKQFF; CDR3nt: TGTGCCAGCAGCCAAGAAAACGTAGGGAAGCAGTTCTTC
v_gene: TRBV6-5; d_gene: TRBD1; j_gene: TRBJ1-2; abundance: .; CDR3aa: CASSPQQGAGYGYTF; CDR3nt: TGTGCCAGCAGTCCTCAACAGGGGGCGGGGTATGGCTACACCTTC
v_gene: TRBV6-1; d_gene: .; j_gene: TRBJ1-1; abundance: .; CDR3aa: CASRDLRGDTEAFF; CDR3nt: TGTGCCAGCAGAGACCTAAGAGGGGACACTGAAGCTTTCTTT
v_gene: TRBV30; d_gene: TRBD2; j_gene: TRBJ2-3; abundance: .; CDR3aa: CAWSVSGLAFTDTQYF; CDR3nt: TGTGCCTGGAGTGTCTCGGGACTAGCGTTCACAGATACGCAGTATTTT
v_gene: TRBV29-1; d_gene: .; j_gene: TRBJ1-1; abundance: few; CDR3aa: CSTYRVNTEAFF; CDR3nt: TGCAGCACATACAGGGTGAACACTGAAGCTTTCTTT
v_gene: TRBV6-5; d_gene: TRBD1; j_gene: TRBJ2-2; abundance: .; CDR3aa: CASSYLGRGRSGELFF; CDR3nt: TGTGCCAGCAGTTACTTAGGCAGGGGGCGGAGCGGGGAGCTGTTTTTT
v_gene: TRBV5-5; d_gene: TRBD2; j_gene: TRBJ2-1; abundance: .; CDR3aa: CASSLEVSGTSYNEQFF; CDR3nt: TGTGCCAGCAGCTTGGAGGTCAGCGGGACCTCCTACAATGAGCAGTTCTTC
v_gene: TRBV18; d_gene: .; j_gene: TRBJ1-1; abundance: .; CDR3aa: CASSPQVNTEAFF; CDR3nt: TGTGCCAGCTCACCACAAGTGAACACTGAAGCTTTCTTT
v_gene: TRBV10-3; d_gene: .; j_gene: TRBJ2-4; abundance: .; CDR3aa: CAISADGGRGDIQYF; CDR3nt: TGTGCCATCAGTGCTGACGGTGGACGAGGGGACATTCAGTACTTC
v_gene: TRBV6-1; d_gene: .; j_gene: TRBJ2-1; abundance: .; CDR3aa: CASRTASYNEQFF; CDR3nt: TGTGCCAGCAGGACAGCCTCCTACAATGAGCAGTTCTTC
v_gene: TRBV6-1; d_gene: .; j_gene: TRBJ2-4; abundance: .; CDR3aa: CASSEGTIGGRNIQYF; CDR3nt: TGTGCCAGCAGTGAAGGGACAATAGGGGGGAGAAACATTCAGTACTTC
v_gene: TRBV5-1; d_gene: .; j_gene: TRBJ2-2; abundance: .; CDR3aa: CASSLPGAGTGELFF; CDR3nt: TGCGCCAGCAGCTTACCGGGGGCCGGCACCGGGGAGCTGTTTTTT
v_gene: TRBV9; d_gene: TRBD2; j_gene: TRBJ2-7; abundance: .; CDR3aa: CASSVGWREYTYEQYF; CDR3nt: TGTGCCAGCAGCGTAGGATGGCGGGAGTACACCTACGAGCAGTACTTC
v_gene: TRBV28; d_gene: .; j_gene: TRBJ2-7; abundance: .; CDR3aa: CASRDSRVYEQYF; CDR3nt: TGTGCCAGCAGAGACAGCCGGGTCTACGAGCAGTACTTC